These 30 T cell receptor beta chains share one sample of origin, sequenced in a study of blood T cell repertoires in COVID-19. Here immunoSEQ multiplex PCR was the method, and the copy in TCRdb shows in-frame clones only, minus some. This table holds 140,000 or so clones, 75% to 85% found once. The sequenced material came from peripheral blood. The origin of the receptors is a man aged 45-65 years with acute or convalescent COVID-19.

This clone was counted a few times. CDR3 in amino acids: CASSLAGPYNEQFF. CDR3 nucleotide sequence: TGTGCCAGCAGCTTAGCGGGGCCCTACAATGAGCAGTTCTTC. The V gene is TRBV11-1, the J gene TRBJ2-1, with D tentatively TRBD1 (5 bases). This CDR3 spans 14 amino acids. CDR1 and CDR2 (germline): SGHAT, FQDESV (reference sequence). The V gene lost 0 bases and the J gene lost 2 bases, with 5 bases spanning the gap.

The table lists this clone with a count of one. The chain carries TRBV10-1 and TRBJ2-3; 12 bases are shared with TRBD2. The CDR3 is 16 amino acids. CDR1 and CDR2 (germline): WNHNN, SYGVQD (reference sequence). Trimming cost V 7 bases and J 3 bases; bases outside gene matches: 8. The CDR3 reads CASNPSGRALTDTQYF. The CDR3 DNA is TGCGCCAGCAACCCTAGCGGGAGGGCCTTAACAGATACGCAGTATTTT.

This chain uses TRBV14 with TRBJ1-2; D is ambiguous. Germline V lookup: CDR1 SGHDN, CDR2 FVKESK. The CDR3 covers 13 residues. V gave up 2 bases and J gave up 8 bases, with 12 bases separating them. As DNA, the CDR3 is TGTGCCAGCAGCCAATTTGGGAGCGGCGGCTACACCTTC. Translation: CASSQFGSGGYTF.

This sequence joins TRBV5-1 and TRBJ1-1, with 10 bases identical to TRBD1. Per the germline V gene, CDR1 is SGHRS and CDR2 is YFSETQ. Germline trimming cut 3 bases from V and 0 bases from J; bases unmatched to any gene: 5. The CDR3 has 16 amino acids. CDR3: CASSSDRGRMNTEAFF. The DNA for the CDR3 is TGCGCCAGCAGCTCCGACAGGGGGCGGATGAACACTGAAGCTTTCTTT. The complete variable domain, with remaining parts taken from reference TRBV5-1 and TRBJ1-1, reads KAGVTQTPRYLIKTRGQQVTLSCSPISGHRSVSWYQQTPGQGLQFLFEYFSETQRNKGNFPGRFSGRQFSNSRSEMNVSTLELGDSALYLCASSSDRGRMNTEAFFGQGTRLTVV.

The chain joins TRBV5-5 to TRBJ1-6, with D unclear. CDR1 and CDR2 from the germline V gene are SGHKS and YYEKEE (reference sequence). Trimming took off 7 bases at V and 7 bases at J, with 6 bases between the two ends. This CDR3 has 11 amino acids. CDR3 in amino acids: CASEGNSPLHF. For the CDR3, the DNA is TGTGCCAGCGAGGGAAATTCACCCCTCCACTTT.

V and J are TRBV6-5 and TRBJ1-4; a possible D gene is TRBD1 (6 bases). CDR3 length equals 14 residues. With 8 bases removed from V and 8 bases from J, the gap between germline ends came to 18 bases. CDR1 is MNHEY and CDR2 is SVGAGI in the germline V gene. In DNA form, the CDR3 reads TGTGCCAGCCAGGTCACAGGGAGGGGCGAAAAACTGTTTTTT. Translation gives CASQVTGRGEKLFF.

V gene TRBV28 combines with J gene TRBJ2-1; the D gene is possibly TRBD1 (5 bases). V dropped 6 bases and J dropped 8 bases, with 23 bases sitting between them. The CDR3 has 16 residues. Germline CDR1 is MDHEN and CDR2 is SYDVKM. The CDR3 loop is CASSRMTALSDDEQFF. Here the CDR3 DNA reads TGTGCCAGCAGCCGTATGACAGCCCTTTCGGACGATGAGCAGTTCTTC.

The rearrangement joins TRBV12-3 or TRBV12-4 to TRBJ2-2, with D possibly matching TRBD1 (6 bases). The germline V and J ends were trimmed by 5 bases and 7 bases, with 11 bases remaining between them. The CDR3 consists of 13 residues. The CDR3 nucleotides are TGTGCCAGCAGTCTCCAACAGGGCGGGGAGCTGTTTTTT. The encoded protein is CASSLQQGGELFF.

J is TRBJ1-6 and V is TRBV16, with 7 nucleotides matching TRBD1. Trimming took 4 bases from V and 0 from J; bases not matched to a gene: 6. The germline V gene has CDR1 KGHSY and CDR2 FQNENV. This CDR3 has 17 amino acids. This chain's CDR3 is CASSLTTGSSYNSPLHF. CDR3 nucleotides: TGTGCCAGCAGCCTAACGACAGGGAGCTCCTATAATTCACCCCTCCACTTT.

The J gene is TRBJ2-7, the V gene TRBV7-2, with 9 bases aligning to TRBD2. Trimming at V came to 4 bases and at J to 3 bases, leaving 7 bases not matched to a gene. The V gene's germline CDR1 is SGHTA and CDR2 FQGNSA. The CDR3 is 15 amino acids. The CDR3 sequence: CASSWLAGEGYEQYF. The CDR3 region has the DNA TGTGCCAGCAGCTGGTTAGCGGGAGAGGGCTACGAGCAGTACTTC.

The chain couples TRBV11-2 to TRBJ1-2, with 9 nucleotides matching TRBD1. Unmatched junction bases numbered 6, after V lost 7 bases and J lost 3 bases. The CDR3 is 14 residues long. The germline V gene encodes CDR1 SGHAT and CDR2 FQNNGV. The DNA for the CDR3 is TGTGCCAGCATAACAGGGGGCGAGGACTATGGCTACACCTTC. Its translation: CASITGGEDYGYTF.

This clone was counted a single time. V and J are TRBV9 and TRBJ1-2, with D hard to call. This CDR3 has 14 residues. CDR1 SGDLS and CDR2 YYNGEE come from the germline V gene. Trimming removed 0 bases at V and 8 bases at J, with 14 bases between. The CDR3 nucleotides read TGTGCCAGCAGCGTAGGTTTCGGGGAGGGCGGCTACACCTTC. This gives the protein CASSVGFGEGGYTF.

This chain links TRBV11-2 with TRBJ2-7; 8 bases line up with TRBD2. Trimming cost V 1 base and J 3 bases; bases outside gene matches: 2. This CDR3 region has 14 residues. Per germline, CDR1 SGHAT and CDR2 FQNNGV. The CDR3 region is CASSLVAGGYEQYF. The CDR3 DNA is TGTGCCAGCAGCTTAGTTGCGGGGGGCTACGAGCAGTACTTC.

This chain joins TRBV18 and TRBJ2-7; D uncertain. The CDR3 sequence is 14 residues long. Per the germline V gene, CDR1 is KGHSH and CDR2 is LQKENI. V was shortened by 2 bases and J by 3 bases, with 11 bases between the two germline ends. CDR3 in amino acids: CASSPTVPGYEQYF. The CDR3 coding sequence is TGTGCCAGCTCACCAACGGTTCCCGGCTACGAGCAGTACTTC. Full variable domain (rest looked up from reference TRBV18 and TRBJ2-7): NAGVMQNPRHLVRRRGQEARLRCSPMKGHSHVYWYRQLPEEGLKFMVYLQKENIIDESGMPKERFSAEFPKEGPSILRIQQVVRGDSAAYFCASSPTVPGYEQYFGPGTRLTVT.

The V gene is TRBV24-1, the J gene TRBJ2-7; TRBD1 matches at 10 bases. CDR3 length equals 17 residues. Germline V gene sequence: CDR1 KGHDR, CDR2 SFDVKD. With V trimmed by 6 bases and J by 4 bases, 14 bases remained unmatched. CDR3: CATSPGLRTGGSYEQYF. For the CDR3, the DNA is TGTGCCACCAGTCCGGGTCTTCGGACAGGGGGATCGTACGAGCAGTACTTC.

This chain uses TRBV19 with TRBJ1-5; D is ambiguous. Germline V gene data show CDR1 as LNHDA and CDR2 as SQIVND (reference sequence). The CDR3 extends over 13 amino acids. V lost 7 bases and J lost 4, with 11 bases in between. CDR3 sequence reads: CASTDGMNQPQHF. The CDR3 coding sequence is TGTGCCAGTACGGACGGGATGAATCAGCCCCAGCATTTT.

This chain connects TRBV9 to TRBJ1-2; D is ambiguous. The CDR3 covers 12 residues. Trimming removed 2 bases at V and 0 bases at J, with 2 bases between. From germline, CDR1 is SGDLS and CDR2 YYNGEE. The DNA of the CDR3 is TGTGCCAGCAGCGTCTCTAACTATGGCTACACCTTC. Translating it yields CASSVSNYGYTF.

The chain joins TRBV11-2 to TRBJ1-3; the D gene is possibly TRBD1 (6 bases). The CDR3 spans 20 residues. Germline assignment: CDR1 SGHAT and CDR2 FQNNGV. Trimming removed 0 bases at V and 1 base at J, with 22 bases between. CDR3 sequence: CASSLEAPVVQGLSGNTIYF. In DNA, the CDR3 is TGTGCCAGCAGCTTAGAAGCGCCAGTCGTACAGGGCCTGTCTGGAAACACCATATATTTT.

The CDR3 reads CASEGYREETQYF. The DNA for the CDR3 is TGTGCTAGTGAGGGGTATAGGGAAGAGACCCAGTACTTC. The chain joins TRBV12-5 to TRBJ2-5; tentative D call: TRBD1 (5 bases). The CDR3 is made up of 13 amino acids. Germline V CDR1 and CDR2: LGHNT, FRNRAP. V was pared by 7 bases and J by 3 bases, with 12 bases between.

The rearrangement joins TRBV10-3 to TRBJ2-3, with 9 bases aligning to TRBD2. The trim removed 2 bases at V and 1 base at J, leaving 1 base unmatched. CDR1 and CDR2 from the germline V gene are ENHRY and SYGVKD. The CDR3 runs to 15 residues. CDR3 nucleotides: TGTGCCATCAGTGAGAGGACTAGCGGCACAGATACGCAGTATTTT. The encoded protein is CAISERTSGTDTQYF.

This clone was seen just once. The CDR3 DNA reads TGTGCCAGCAGGTTCACGGAGGCCTCTGGAAACACCATATATTTT. This sequence encodes CASRFTEASGNTIYF. The genes are TRBV6-4 and TRBJ1-3; D is ambiguous. Looked up from germline, CDR1 is MRHNA and CDR2 is SNTAGT. With 6 bases removed from V and 0 bases from J, the gap between germline ends came to 12 bases. The CDR3 has 15 residues.

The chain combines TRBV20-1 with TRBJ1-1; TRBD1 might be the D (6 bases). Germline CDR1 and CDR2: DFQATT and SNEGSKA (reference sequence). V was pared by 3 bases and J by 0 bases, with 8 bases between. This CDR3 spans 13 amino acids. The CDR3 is CSASGQLNTEAFF. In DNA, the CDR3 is TGCAGTGCTAGTGGACAGTTGAACACTGAAGCTTTCTTT.

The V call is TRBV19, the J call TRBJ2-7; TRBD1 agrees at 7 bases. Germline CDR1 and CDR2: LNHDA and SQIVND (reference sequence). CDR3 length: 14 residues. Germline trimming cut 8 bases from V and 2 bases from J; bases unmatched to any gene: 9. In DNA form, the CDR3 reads TGTGCCAGTGGGGTACAGGGGTTCCCCTACGAGCAGTACTTC. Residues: CASGVQGFPYEQYF.

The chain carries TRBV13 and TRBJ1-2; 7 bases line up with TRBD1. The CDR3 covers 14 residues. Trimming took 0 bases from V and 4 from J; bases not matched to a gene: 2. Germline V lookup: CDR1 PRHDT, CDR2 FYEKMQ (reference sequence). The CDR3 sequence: CASSLGDRVYGYTF. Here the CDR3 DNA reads TGTGCCAGCAGCTTAGGAGACAGGGTCTATGGCTACACCTTC.

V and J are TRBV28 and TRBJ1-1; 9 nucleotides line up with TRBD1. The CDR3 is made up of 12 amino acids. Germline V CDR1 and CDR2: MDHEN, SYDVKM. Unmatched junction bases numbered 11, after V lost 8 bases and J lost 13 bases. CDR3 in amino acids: CASGLLQGAGFF. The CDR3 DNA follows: TGTGCCAGCGGACTGCTACAGGGGGCGGGTTTCTTT.

CDR3 DNA sequence: TGCGCCAGCAGCTTGGAGGACAGGGCAGGGGAGACCCAGTACTTC. It yields the protein CASSLEDRAGETQYF. This chain connects TRBV5-1 to TRBJ2-5; 8 bases agree with TRBD1. CDR1 is SGHRS, CDR2 YFSETQ, per germline. Unmatched junction bases numbered 6, after V lost 0 bases and J lost 5 bases. This CDR3 is 15 amino acids long. The full variable domain, rest sourced from reference TRBV5-1 and TRBJ2-5, is KAGVTQTPRYLIKTRGQQVTLSCSPISGHRSVSWYQQTPGQGLQFLFEYFSETQRNKGNFPGRFSGRQFSNSRSEMNVSTLELGDSALYLCASSLEDRAGETQYFGPGTRLLVL.

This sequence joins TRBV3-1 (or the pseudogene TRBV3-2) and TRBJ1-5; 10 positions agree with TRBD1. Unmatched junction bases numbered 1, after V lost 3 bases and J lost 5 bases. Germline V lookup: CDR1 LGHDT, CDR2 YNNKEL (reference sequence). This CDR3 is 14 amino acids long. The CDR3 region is CASSHGTGDQPQHF. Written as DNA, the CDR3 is TGTGCCAGCAGCCACGGGACAGGGGATCAGCCCCAGCATTTT.

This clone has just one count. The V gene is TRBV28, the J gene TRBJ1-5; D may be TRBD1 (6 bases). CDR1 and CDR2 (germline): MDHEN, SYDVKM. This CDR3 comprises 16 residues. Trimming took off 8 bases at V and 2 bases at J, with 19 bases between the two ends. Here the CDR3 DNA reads TGTGCCAGCCTCCTGGGGGGGCCAGTTGGCAATCAGCCCCAGCATTTT. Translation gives CASLLGGPVGNQPQHF.

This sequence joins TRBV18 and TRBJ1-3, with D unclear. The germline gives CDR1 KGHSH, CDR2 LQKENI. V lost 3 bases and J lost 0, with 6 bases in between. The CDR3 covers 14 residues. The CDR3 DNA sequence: TGTGCCAGCTCACCGGGCGTCTCTGGAAACACCATATATTTT. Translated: CASSPGVSGNTIYF.

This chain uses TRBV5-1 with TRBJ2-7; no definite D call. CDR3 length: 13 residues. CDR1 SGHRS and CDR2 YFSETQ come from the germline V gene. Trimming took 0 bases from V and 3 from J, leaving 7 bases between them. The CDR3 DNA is TGCGCCAGCAGCTTGGGCGGCCTCTACGAGCAGTACTTC. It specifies CASSLGGLYEQYF.